One sample yielded the 10 T cell receptor beta chains listed below, sequenced in a study of cytomegalovirus exposure and HLA in healthy donors (dated by TCRdb to the late 2010s). Library method: the immunoSEQ multiplex PCR assay. For the multiplex PCR, a mixture combining 60 forward primers for TCR Vbeta segments and 13 reverse primers for TCR Jbeta segments was used. Not all clones reach the TCRdb copy of this immuneACCESS table, which keeps in-frame sequences only. Checked studies attribute under half of the gap to unresolved V genes and leave the rest unexplained. A total of around 160,000 clones appear in this sample, approximately 62% of them only once. Clones ranked in the top ten supply roughly 1.4% of the sample. Sequencing was carried out using PBMCs. The receptor set was obtained from a middle-aged man in good health and CMV-seronegative.

The V call is TRBV21-1, the J call TRBJ2-7; the table's D call, TRBD1, was not checked against the DNA. TRBV21-1 is reported as a pseudogene. CDR3 length: 17 amino acids. CDR3 nucleotides: TGTGCCAGCAGCAAAGGGACGAAAGGACAGGGACCCTACGAGCAGTACTTC. Its translation: CASSKGTKGQGPYEQYF.

This chain uses TRBV5-4 with TRBJ2-5; 10 positions agree with TRBD2. This CDR3 contains 16 residues. Trimming cost V 0 bases and J 4 bases; bases outside gene matches: 6. The germline V gene encodes CDR1 SGHNT and CDR2 YYREEE (reference sequence). The CDR3: CASSLASGGVLETQYF. The CDR3 nucleotides are TGTGCCAGCAGCTTGGCTAGCGGGGGTGTTCTAGAGACCCAGTACTTC.

The rearrangement joins TRBV6-5 to TRBJ1-1; 8 bases agree with TRBD1. V was clipped by 0 bases and J by 4 bases; unmatched bases: 4. Per the germline V gene, CDR1 is MNHEY and CDR2 is SVGAGI. This CDR3 region has 15 residues. The CDR3 protein is CASSYSDRVTTEAFF. The DNA of the CDR3 is TGTGCCAGCAGTTACTCGGACAGGGTAACCACTGAAGCTTTCTTT.

The J gene is TRBJ2-5, the V gene TRBV20-1; no definite D call. This CDR3 has 11 residues. CDR1 is DFQATT and CDR2 is SNEGSKA in the germline V gene (reference sequence). The V end lost 1 base, the J end lost 5 bases, and 5 bases lay between the germline ends. The CDR3 reads CSARVLETQYF. The CDR3 coding sequence is TGCAGTGCTAGAGTACTGGAGACCCAGTACTTC.

On this clone itself: Different DNA sequences within this sample yield the same CDR3. This chain links TRBV7-9 with TRBJ1-2, with 7 bases aligning to TRBD1. CDR3 length equals 14 residues. V lost 5 bases, J lost 2 bases, and 5 bases stayed unmatched. Germline CDR1 SEHNR, CDR2 FQNEAQ (reference sequence). CDR3 sequence (DNA): TGTGCCAGCAGCCTAACAGGGGTAAACTATGGCTACACCTTC. It specifies CASSLTGVNYGYTF.

This clone has just a few counts. The rearrangement uses TRBV6-5 and TRBJ2-5, with TRBD2 as a possible D gene (5 bases). The J call may be mistaken, given a closer DNA end match to TRBJ2-7. Germline V CDR1 and CDR2: MNHEY, SVGAGI. This CDR3 contains 13 residues. The CDR3 region is CASRDSPPHEQYF. In nucleotides, the CDR3 is TGTGCCAGCAGGGACTCGCCGCCCCACGAGCAGTACTTC.

The chain joins TRBV6-1 to TRBJ1-1; D may be TRBD1 (6 bases). CDR1 MNHNS and CDR2 SASEGT come from the germline V gene. The V and J ends lost 2 bases and 1 base respectively, with 11 bases between them. The CDR3 has 15 residues. CDR3 bases: TGTGCCAGCAGTGAATGGGGACATCAGAACACTGAAGCTTTCTTT. This gives the protein CASSEWGHQNTEAFF.

The V and J genes are TRBV7-9 and TRBJ2-2; 9 bases map to TRBD1. The CDR3 is 16 amino acids. The V and J ends lost 5 bases and 3 bases, in that order; junction bases with no gene match: 7. The germline CDR1 and CDR2 sequences are SEHNR and FQNEAQ (reference sequence). The CDR3 coding sequence is TGTGCCAGCAGCCTGGAACAGGGGGCTTACACCGGGGAGCTGTTTTTT. This sequence encodes CASSLEQGAYTGELFF. The whole variable domain, filled in from reference TRBV7-9 and TRBJ2-2, reads DTGVSQNPRHKITKRGQNVTFRCDPISEHNRLYWYRQTLGQGPEFLTYFQNEAQLEKSRLLSDRFSAERPKGSFSTLEIQRTEQGDSAMYLCASSLEQGAYTGELFFGEGSRLTVL.

The chain uses TRBV5-1 and TRBJ2-2, with D hard to call. Germline loops: CDR1 SGHRS, CDR2 YFSETQ. V lost 4 bases, J lost 5 bases, and 12 bases lay in between. The CDR3 totals 14 residues. CDR3 nucleotide sequence: TGCGCCAGCAGCAGCTCTATCTTTACCGGGGAGCTGTTTTTT. Encoded protein: CASSSSIFTGELFF.

This rearrangement joins TRBV5-5 to TRBJ2-5, with 8 bases lining up with TRBD2. CDR1 and CDR2 from the germline V gene are SGHKS and YYEKEE (reference sequence). V shed 2 bases, J shed 0 bases, and the junction held 12 bases outside the gene matches. The CDR3 extends over 18 amino acids. CDR3 DNA: TGTGCCAGCAGCTTATCCCATAGAGGCGGGGGGAACCAAGAGACCCAGTACTTC. This gives the protein CASSLSHRGGGNQETQYF.